This TCR beta chain was captured by sequencing in a study of blood T cell repertoires in COVID-19. Study details: Sites in the United States, Italy and Spain provided acute and convalescent COVID-19 samples.

Germline loops: CDR1 SGHVS, CDR2 FQNEAQ. J lost 2 bases, V lost 3 bases, and 6 bases had no gene match. The CDR3 loop spans 15 amino acids. In the study's own analysis: Reference gene primer amplification gave nucleated cell count estimates. Data came from immunoSEQ multiplex PCR; TCRdb stores just in-frame clones and leaves some out. Clone size and V and J calls were adopted from that table, with D and trimming inferred from the DNA. The repertoire includes about 440,000 clones, nearly 90% of them detected once, and 1.5% to 2% sits in the top ten. The sample comprised PBMCs or T cells enriched from blood (not recorded which). V gene TRBV7-8 combines with J gene TRBJ1-1; TRBD1 matches 7 bases. The TCR was taken from a woman aged 18-30 years with acute COVID-19. The CDR3: CASSLSRDRNTEAFF. The CDR3 bases are TGTGCCAGCAGCTTGTCCCGGGACAGAAACACTGAAGCTTTCTTT.